This TCR beta chain appears in the sequencing data of a study of T cells in Graves' hyperthyroidism and ophthalmopathy (dated by TCRdb to between 2019 and 2020). As for the study more broadly: Peripheral blood was sampled at the time of initial diagnosis, prior to any treatment. Following sampling, methimazole starting at 30 mg daily was given to hyperthyroidism patients, and high-dose intravenous methylprednisolone was given to ophthalmopathy patients. According to the paper, TCR Vbeta CDR3 sequencing was carried out on some 130 peripheral blood samples, which came from more than 40 ophthalmopathy, some 73 hyperthyroidism and about 17 progressor patients. To identify TCR V-J signatures that set the groups apart, the researchers used a discovery cohort of 90 to 100 patients, made up of about 44 with Graves' ophthalmopathy and approximately 57 with stable Graves' hyperthyroidism. Whether ophthalmopathy could be predicted prospectively was tested in an independent validation cohort made up of some 20 hyperthyroidism patients plus 17 patients who later progressed to ophthalmopathy. The study also compared thyroid tissue and blood T-cell repertoires from roughly 6 Graves' hyperthyroidism patients. The 100 or so discovery patients were randomly split 7:3 into training and test sets.

General conclusions and limits of the study: Sample size was not statistically predetermined, and investigators were not blinded to group allocation. A model built on a 13 V-J signature distinguished ophthalmopathy from stable hyperthyroidism, reaching over 85% sensitivity and about 81% specificity in cross-validation and 80%/75% in testing. Most expanded thyroid clonotypes (frequency above 0.001) were also found in blood, which suggests that blood repertoires may mirror thyroid immune responses. In validation, progression to ophthalmopathy was predicted by the model with approximately 67% sensitivity and under 85% specificity, a median of 6.5 months before onset.

Ophthalmopathy patients had moderately to severely active disease, Clinical Activity Score of at least 3, NOSPECS grade of at least 4, and duration under 3 months. Any patient with an uncontrolled infection, another autoimmune disease, pregnancy or lactation was excluded. Diagnoses were based on clinical symptoms, serum thyroxine and TRAb, thyroid ultrasound and orbital computed tomography. PBMCs were isolated from approximately 10 ml of fresh peripheral blood by Ficoll-Paque density gradient centrifugation. Trizol reagent was used to extract total RNA, and RNA quality was then checked on an Agilent 2100 Bioanalyzer. Ends trimmed: V by 0 bases, J by 3 bases; bases unmatched to a gene: 13. There are 18 amino acids in the CDR3, from cysteine to phenylalanine inclusive. The kept DNA is CDR3 alone, 54 bases in frame from the first base. CDR1 and CDR2, looked up from the germline V gene, are SGHRS and YFSETQ.

The TCR beta CDR3 regions were amplified from the RNA transcripts. The TCR CDR3 was subjected to a first round of RT-PCR using the HTBI primer set and the Qiagen OneStep RT-PCR kit. Libraries were constructed in a second round of multiplex PCR, after which size selection and purification were performed. Sequencing of the libraries was done on an Illumina HiSeq2000 using paired-end 100 bp reads. As for the authors' bioinformatics: SOAPnuke was used to process the raw data, removing reads that contained adapters or uncalled bases, had a mean Phred below 15, or lacked an exact match to the constant primer or identifier. COPE v1.2.5 was used to merge high-quality paired reads, and clonotypes were defined as unique nucleotide sequences. MiTCR v1.1 was used to align the clonotypes against IMGT TRBV, TRBD and TRBJ reference segments. Analysis was restricted to V-J combinations with a frequency above 0.0001, which covered 98% to 99.2% of repertoires. A TCS score was defined as the ratio between F50 (clonal expansion) and ExV (chaos), using BLOSUM62-based TCRdist between CDR3 peptides within each V-J. Welch's t-statistics and random forest reduced just over 500 V-J features to roughly 13, which were used in a naive Bayes classifier (R e1071). TCRdb reprocessing: public reads trimmed at Q25 with fastp, clones called with MiXCR, in-frame beta chains kept. Records with the same CDR3 protein are collapsed into one entry carrying the most frequent genes and DNA. The V and J calls were not made by the authors but by TCRdb's processing. This sample has about 350,000 distinct CDR3 sequences in its table, and about a sixth of those were observed once. The leading ten clones occupy roughly 15% of the sample.

On this clonotype itself: Its cognate antigen has yet to be identified. Per-base qualities were not stored, and no clone one base away is much larger.

Sequenced input: blood. The TCR comes from a woman in her thirties or forties with Graves' ophthalmopathy. Recombination connected TRBV5-1 to TRBJ2-7, and 9 bases in between align with TRBD2. The bases read TGCGCCAGCAGCTTGGCCAGAGGAGCTAGCGGGAAAAGCTACGAGCAGTACTTC. It specifies CASSLARGASGKSYEQYF.